These 27 T cell receptor beta chains originate from one sample sequenced in a study of shared clonotypes between healthy human individuals. Generated by immunoSEQ multiplex PCR, the TCRdb table keeps only in-frame clones and is missing some. The sample lists about 520,000 clones, 70% to 80% seen once, with around 12% in the top ten. Sequencing input: PBMCs. The receptors shown here come from a woman aged 40-49 years in good health. Some clones in this sample may be carry-over from other donors' samples.

This clone was detected once. The chain links TRBV15 to TRBJ2-1, with TRBD1 identical over 7 bases. The CDR3 length is 13 residues. From germline, CDR1 is LNHNV and CDR2 YYDKDF (reference sequence). V lost 5 bases and J lost 2; bases outside the gene matches: 0. CDR3 bases: TGTGCCACCAGCGGGACAGCCTACAATGAGCAGTTCTTC. This encodes CATSGTAYNEQFF.

The chain carries TRBV15 and TRBJ2-3; D might be TRBD1 (5 bases). The CDR3 spans 14 residues. Trimming took 1 base from V and 2 from J, leaving 7 bases between them. Germline values: CDR1 LNHNV, CDR2 YYDKDF (reference sequence). CDR3 DNA: TGTGCCACCAGCAGAGGGGGCTACACAGATACGCAGTATTTT. This sequence encodes CATSRGGYTDTQYF. The variable domain in full, completed from reference TRBV15 and TRBJ2-3, reads DAMVIQNPRYQVTQFGKPVTLSCSQTLNHNVMYWYQQKSSQAPKLLFHYYDKDFNNEADTPDNFQSRRPNTSFCFLDIRSPGLGDTAMYLCATSRGGYTDTQYFGPGTRLTVL.

This clone was recorded only once. The V gene is TRBV13, the J gene TRBJ1-1; D gene ambiguous. The CDR3 totals 14 residues. The ends were cut back, 1 base at V and 0 bases at J, with 6 bases in the middle. Germline CDR1 reads PRHDT; CDR2 reads FYEKMQ (reference sequence). The CDR3 spells CASSLASMNTEAFF. The CDR3 region has the DNA TGTGCCAGCAGCTTAGCCAGCATGAACACTGAAGCTTTCTTT.

This sequence joins TRBV28 and TRBJ2-1; D is unclear. The V gene lost 6 bases and the J gene lost 5 bases, with 8 bases spanning the gap. CDR1 and CDR2 (germline): MDHEN, SYDVKM. The CDR3 is made up of 12 amino acids. The CDR3 reads CASRYGNNEQFF. The CDR3 DNA reads as TGTGCCAGCAGGTACGGTAACAATGAGCAGTTCTTC.

The chain combines TRBV4-1 with TRBJ2-3; no firm D call. Trimming left V 1 base short and J 4 bases short, with 9 bases between. Germline lookup yields CDR1 MGHRA and CDR2 YSYEKL. The CDR3 is 14 amino acids. The CDR3 loop is CASSQVGLADTQYF. The CDR3 DNA follows: TGCGCCAGCAGCCAAGTAGGGTTGGCAGATACGCAGTATTTT.

V usage is TRBV19 and J usage is TRBJ1-2; 8 bases agree with TRBD1. V dropped 5 bases and J dropped 8; count of bases not matched to a gene: 13. This CDR3 region has 15 residues. Germline values: CDR1 LNHDA, CDR2 SQIVND (reference sequence). The CDR3 sequence is CASSSQGAAHAGYTF. DNA of the CDR3: TGTGCCAGTAGTTCCCAGGGGGCTGCTCATGCGGGCTACACCTTC.

At least ten counts were recorded for this clone. The chain carries TRBV7-9 and TRBJ2-3; D is perhaps TRBD2 (5 bases). With 4 bases removed from V and 0 bases from J, the gap between germline ends came to 8 bases. Germline CDR1 reads SEHNR; CDR2 reads FQNEAQ (reference sequence). This CDR3 region has 14 residues. For the CDR3, the DNA is TGTGCCAGCAGCTCTAGCTTTAGCACAGATACGCAGTATTTT. Translation: CASSSSFSTDTQYF.

This sequence joins TRBV18 and TRBJ1-5; the D gene is possibly TRBD1 (6 bases). Trimming took 6 bases from V and 1 from J, leaving 16 bases between them. The CDR3 is 16 amino acids. From germline, CDR1 is KGHSH and CDR2 LQKENI. The CDR3 region has the DNA TGTGCCAGCTCTTCGACGCAGGGGTTAAGCAATCAGCCCCAGCATTTT. This sequence encodes CASSSTQGLSNQPQHF.

In its sample, this clone was seen many times. This chain links TRBV7-9 with TRBJ2-5; TRBD2 matches 8 bases. The tail of the sequence fits TRBJ2-7 better, so the J call may be wrong. From germline, CDR1 is SEHNR and CDR2 FQNEAQ (reference sequence). The CDR3 length is 13 residues. CDR3 protein: CASSPREGYEQYF. CDR3 sequence (DNA): TGTGCCAGCAGCCCCCGGGAGGGGTACGAGCAGTACTTC.

V is TRBV2 and J is TRBJ1-4; 7 bases map to TRBD1. CDR3 size: 18 residues. Germline-derived CDR1 and CDR2 are SNHLY and FYNNEI. V shed 0 bases, J shed 5 bases, and the junction held 12 bases outside the gene matches. CDR3 nucleotides: TGTGCCAGCAGTGAAGCGATACAGCCGGGGACAGTGAATGAAAAACTGTTTTTT. It specifies CASSEAIQPGTVNEKLFF.

This chain links TRBV19 with TRBJ2-7; D unresolved. Deletions cut 10 bases from V and 3 bases from J, with 10 bases between. CDR1 LNHDA and CDR2 SQIVND come from the germline V gene (reference sequence). The CDR3 is 11 residues long. The CDR3 DNA sequence: TGTGCCACCCAACAGCACTACGAGCAGTACTTC. It specifies CATQQHYEQYF.

The chain links TRBV18 to TRBJ1-1; D not resolved. V was shortened by 5 bases and J by 7 bases, with 11 bases between the two germline ends. Germline-derived CDR1 and CDR2 are KGHSH and LQKENI. The CDR3 loop spans 12 amino acids. The DNA for the CDR3 is TGTGCCAGCTCATCGGTCGTTCTTGAAGCTTTCTTT. As protein: CASSSVVLEAFF.

This chain links TRBV6-1 with TRBJ2-5; 7 nucleotides match TRBD1. The CDR3 covers 15 residues. Germline CDR1 is MNHNS and CDR2 is SASEGT. V trimming: 4 bases; J trimming: 9 bases; junction bases outside the gene matches: 14. The CDR3 reads CASSADRPQVGAQYF. CDR3 DNA sequence: TGTGCCAGCAGTGCGGACAGGCCCCAAGTCGGGGCCCAGTACTTC.

This clone was counted a single time. This chain uses TRBV28 with TRBJ2-7; D call uncertain. Trimming removed 1 base from V and 7 bases from J, with 8 bases in between. Germline loops: CDR1 MDHEN, CDR2 SYDVKM. This CDR3 region has 12 residues. The DNA for the CDR3 is TGTGCCAGCAGTTTATACCGCAGGGAGCAGTACTTC. Translation gives CASSLYRREQYF.

A few counts support this clone. The chain couples TRBV18 to TRBJ1-2; no reliable D call. Germline-derived CDR1 and CDR2 are KGHSH and LQKENI. The CDR3 is 13 amino acids. Trimming cost V 4 bases and J 2 bases, with 8 bases left between them. DNA of the CDR3: TGTGCCAGCTCACTTGACGAGAACTATGGCTACACCTTC. As protein: CASSLDENYGYTF. Full variable domain (missing parts from reference TRBV18 and TRBJ1-2): NAGVMQNPRHLVRRRGQEARLRCSPMKGHSHVYWYRQLPEEGLKFMVYLQKENIIDESGMPKERFSAEFPKEGPSILRIQQVVRGDSAAYFCASSLDENYGYTFGSGTRLTVV.

CDR3 DNA: TGTGCCAGCTCCCGGGGGGCAGAGCTCTATGGCTACACCTTC. It codes for CASSRGAELYGYTF. The chain is built from TRBV5-4 and TRBJ1-2; a possible D gene is TRBD1 (6 bases). The CDR3 sequence is 14 residues long. The V gene lost 7 bases and the J gene lost 4 bases, with 17 bases spanning the gap. Germline V gene data show CDR1 as SGHNT and CDR2 as YYREEE (reference sequence).

A note on this clone: Mismatch with germline at one junction end may stem from a read error. The rearrangement joins TRBV7-7 to TRBJ2-1; 7 bases align to TRBD1. Germline V gene sequence: CDR1 SSHAT, CDR2 FNYEAQ (reference sequence). The CDR3 covers 16 residues. CDR3 region: CASSRLPGGSYNEQFF. CDR3 nucleotides: TGTGCTAGCAGTCGTCTCCCAGGGGGCTCCTACAATGAGCAGTTCTTC.

The chain uses TRBV5-1 and TRBJ1-1; 7 nucleotides align to TRBD1. The length of the CDR3 is 14 residues. V lost 2 bases, J lost 4 bases, and 5 bases stayed unmatched. Germline V lookup: CDR1 SGHRS, CDR2 YFSETQ. CDR3 in DNA: TGCGCCAGCAGCTTAACAGGGGCCAGCACTGAAGCTTTCTTT. This codes for CASSLTGASTEAFF. The full variable domain, with the rest looked up from reference TRBV5-1 and TRBJ1-1, is KAGVTQTPRYLIKTRGQQVTLSCSPISGHRSVSWYQQTPGQGLQFLFEYFSETQRNKGNFPGRFSGRQFSNSRSEMNVSTLELGDSALYLCASSLTGASTEAFFGQGTRLTVV.

The rearrangement links TRBV11-2 to TRBJ1-6; no clear D gene. Trimming left V 1 base short and J 3 bases short, with 10 bases between. Germline loops: CDR1 SGHAT, CDR2 FQNNGV. This CDR3 region has 16 residues. The CDR3 coding sequence is TGTGCCAGCAGCTTAGGGTGGGCGCGCTATAATTCACCCCTCCACTTT. Its protein product is CASSLGWARYNSPLHF. The full variable domain, with the rest looked up from reference TRBV11-2 and TRBJ1-6, is EAGVAQSPRYKIIEKRQSVAFWCNPISGHATLYWYQQILGQGPKLLIQFQNNGVVDDSQLPKDRFSAERLKGVDSTLKIQPAKLEDSAVYLCASSLGWARYNSPLHFGNGTRLTVT.

The chain combines TRBV27 with TRBJ1-1; D call uncertain. V was cut by 8 bases and J by 1 base, with 11 bases left in between. Germline lookup yields CDR1 MNHEY and CDR2 SMNVEV (reference sequence). This CDR3 region has 13 residues. CDR3 sequence: CASSTMENTEAFF. CDR3 coding DNA: TGTGCCAGCTCAACGATGGAGAACACTGAAGCTTTCTTT.

J is TRBJ2-7 and V is TRBV7-2, with D possibly being TRBD1 (5 bases). Germline CDR1 and CDR2: SGHTA and FQGNSA. V lost 2 bases, J lost 11 bases, and 22 bases lay in between. The CDR3 covers 15 residues. CDR3 nucleotide sequence: TGTGCCAGCAGCTTATCTCTGGCTAGGTCAGGGTCGAAGTACTTC. Amino acids: CASSLSLARSGSKYF.

This sequence joins TRBV6-4 and TRBJ2-7; weak D call: TRBD1 (5 bases). CDR3 length equals 17 residues. Trimming took off 4 bases at V and 6 bases at J, with 25 bases between the two ends. Germline CDR1 is MRHNA and CDR2 is SNTAGT. The CDR3, as DNA: TGTGCCAGCAGTGTATGGGGCAGACGGATGGTTGGCATCGAGCAGTACTTC. Its protein product is CASSVWGRRMVGIEQYF.

This clone was seen just once. V usage is TRBV19 and J usage is TRBJ2-2; TRBD2 agrees at 7 bases. Germline V CDR1 and CDR2: LNHDA, SQIVND (reference sequence). The V gene end was trimmed by 7 bases and the J gene end by 7 bases; junction bases not matched to a gene: 6. CDR3 length equals 13 residues. The CDR3 DNA reads as TGTGCCAGTACAGGACGCGGGAGCGGGGAGCTGTTTTTT. This gives the protein CASTGRGSGELFF.

The V call is TRBV27, the J call TRBJ2-1; the D gene is possibly TRBD2 (7 bases). The V and J ends lost 3 bases and 10 bases respectively, with 13 bases between them. There are 13 residues in the CDR3. The germline V gene encodes CDR1 MNHEY and CDR2 SMNVEV (reference sequence). The DNA for the CDR3 is TGTGCCAGCAGTTTGGCGGGGGCATCGGAGCAGTTCTTC. Amino acid sequence: CASSLAGASEQFF.

This clone was detected once. The chain couples TRBV7-9 to TRBJ2-3; D is perhaps TRBD2 (6 bases). The V end lost 7 bases, the J end lost 2 bases, and 16 bases lay between the germline ends. The germline V gene encodes CDR1 SEHNR and CDR2 FQNEAQ (reference sequence). This CDR3 spans 15 amino acids. CDR3 nucleotide sequence: TGTGCCAGCATCCGAAGGGAGGACCCCACAGATACGCAGTATTTT. Protein sequence: CASIRREDPTDTQYF.

This chain uses TRBV13 with TRBJ2-1, with 9 bases fitting TRBD2. With 5 bases clipped from V and 2 bases from J, the junction kept 7 bases outside the gene matches. Germline assignment: CDR1 PRHDT and CDR2 FYEKMQ (reference sequence). This CDR3 region has 16 residues. In nucleotides, the CDR3 is TGTGCCAGCAGCCCCCCGGGACTAGCTACCTACAATGAGCAGTTCTTC. This encodes CASSPPGLATYNEQFF.

The chain carries TRBV18 and TRBJ2-3; unclear D gene. The CDR3 is 14 amino acids. V was cut by 0 bases and J by 1 base, with 5 bases left in between. The V gene's germline CDR1 is KGHSH and CDR2 LQKENI. Here the CDR3 reads CASSPPSRTDTQYF. As DNA, the CDR3 is TGTGCCAGCTCACCACCGTCCCGCACAGATACGCAGTATTTT.